This T cell receptor (beta chain) was captured by sequencing in a study of blood T cells in healthy people across ages. The study's findings and limits: Roughly linear age-related decline in beta diversity appeared, significant by age about 40. Unknown CMV status may confound age-related changes in expanded clones.

The second PCR ran about 6 to 12 cycles with a sample-barcoded 5' primer and J-beta primers. Researchers report that a template-switch adaptor with 12 random nucleotides tagged each cDNA molecule. TCRdb passed the 5' RACE reads through MiXCR, listing each CDR3 protein once. Of 600,000 or so distinct CDR3 sequences in the sample, roughly 21% were seen once. This clonotype was detected a few times. The antigen remains unidentified. Caucasian, healthy and from Russia, the donors were aged between about 6 and 90. The CDR3 spans 16 residues. The V and J ends lost 5 bases and 2 bases, in that order; junction bases with no gene match: 11. Germline CDR1 SGHVS, CDR2 FQNEAQ.

This sequence originates from a man in his 70s in good health. The chain carries TRBV7-8 and TRBJ2-5; 7 bases are shared with TRBD1. Sample: blood. The CDR3 bases are TGTGCCAGCAGCATTACAGGGGCTAGGTTGCAAGAGACCCAGTACTTC. Protein product: CASSITGARLQETQYF.